These 23 T cell receptor beta chains were sequenced from one sample in a study of blood T cell repertoires in COVID-19. Sequenced by immunoSEQ multiplex PCR; TCRdb stores in-frame clones only, minus some. Of approximately 150,000 clones in the sample, approximately 88% were seen once. Sequencing was done on a sample of peripheral blood. The origin of the receptors is a human donor in a cohort sampled during active COVID-19.

The chain employs TRBV9 and TRBJ2-6; 7 nucleotides line up with TRBD1. CDR1 and CDR2 (germline): SGDLS, YYNGEE. The trim removed 3 bases at V and 2 bases at J, leaving 8 bases unmatched. CDR3 length: 17 amino acids. This chain's CDR3 is CASSEGPTGAGANVLTF. CDR3 nucleotide sequence: TGTGCCAGCAGCGAAGGCCCCACAGGGGCTGGGGCCAACGTCCTGACTTTC.

The count of this clone is one. This chain connects TRBV7-9 to TRBJ2-5; perhaps TRBD1 as D (6 bases). This CDR3 contains 14 residues. V lost 5 bases to trimming and J lost 1 base, with 11 bases between them. Germline V lookup: CDR1 SEHNR, CDR2 FQNEAQ (reference sequence). The CDR3 loop is CASSPGQIQETQYF. The CDR3 coding sequence is TGTGCCAGCAGCCCAGGACAGATCCAAGAGACCCAGTACTTC.

This clone was recorded only once. V gene TRBV28 combines with J gene TRBJ1-5; TRBD1 agrees at 7 bases. Germline V lookup: CDR1 MDHEN, CDR2 SYDVKM. The CDR3 sequence is 20 residues long. The V gene end was trimmed by 8 bases and the J gene end by 5 bases; junction bases not matched to a gene: 27. CDR3 bases: TGTGCCAGCCGTACAGTTTATGTAGGTCGTCCGGGACAGTCCGATCAGCCCCAGCATTTT. This sequence encodes CASRTVYVGRPGQSDQPQHF.

This clone was observed a handful of times. This rearrangement joins TRBV19 to TRBJ2-2; tentative D call: TRBD2 (5 bases). V was shortened by 3 bases and J by 5 bases, with 10 bases between the two germline ends. CDR1 is LNHDA, CDR2 SQIVND, per germline (reference sequence). The CDR3 runs to 14 residues. The chain's CDR3 is CASSIREKTGELFF. DNA for the CDR3: TGTGCCAGTAGTATTAGGGAGAAAACCGGGGAGCTGTTTTTT.

The rearrangement links TRBV6-5 to TRBJ1-5, with 7 bases identical to TRBD1. Germline trimming cut 8 bases from V and 6 bases from J; bases unmatched to any gene: 10. Germline V lookup: CDR1 MNHEY, CDR2 SVGAGI. The CDR3 totals 14 residues. The DNA of the CDR3 is TGTGCCAGCGGAAACAGGGGAGAGGGTCAGCCCCAGCATTTT. It translates to CASGNRGEGQPQHF.

In the case of this clone: Other DNA sequences from this sample encode an identical CDR3 as well. The rearrangement links TRBV18 to TRBJ1-1; a weak D match, TRBD1 (6 bases). The V gene's germline CDR1 is KGHSH and CDR2 LQKENI. The germline V and J ends were trimmed by 3 bases and 1 base, with 9 bases remaining between them. CDR3 length: 14 amino acids. The CDR3, as DNA: TGTGCCAGCTCACCGGGACAAGAGAACACTGAAGCTTTCTTT. Its translation is CASSPGQENTEAFF.

The rearrangement joins TRBV21-1 to TRBJ1-1; TRBD1, the table's D call, lacks a check against the DNA. TRBV21-1 is reported as a pseudogene. The CDR3 contains 14 residues. The chain's CDR3 is CASSKGIQGTEAFF. CDR3 DNA sequence: TGTGCCAGCAGCAAGGGTATCCAGGGGACTGAAGCTTTCTTT.

The rearrangement links TRBV11-2 to TRBJ1-1, with D hard to call. Trimming shortened V by 5 bases and J by 5 bases, and 9 bases separated the two germline ends. The CDR3 is 12 amino acids. CDR1 SGHAT and CDR2 FQNNGV come from the germline V gene. In nucleotides, the CDR3 is TGTGCCAGCAGCCAAATCAGGACTGAAGCTTTCTTT. Residues: CASSQIRTEAFF. Combining the CDR3 with reference TRBV11-2 and TRBJ1-1 gives the whole variable domain EAGVAQSPRYKIIEKRQSVAFWCNPISGHATLYWYQQILGQGPKLLIQFQNNGVVDDSQLPKDRFSAERLKGVDSTLKIQPAKLEDSAVYLCASSQIRTEAFFGQGTRLTVV.

This sequence joins TRBV28 and TRBJ2-7, with TRBD1 matching 7 bases. V gave up 5 bases and J gave up 3 bases; unmatched junction bases: 13. Germline CDR1 reads MDHEN; CDR2 reads SYDVKM. This CDR3 is 16 amino acids long. CDR3 sequence reads: CASSPGNRGRGYEQYF. For the CDR3, the DNA is TGTGCCAGCAGTCCGGGGAACAGGGGAAGGGGCTACGAGCAGTACTTC.

This rearrangement joins TRBV28 to TRBJ2-7; 9 nucleotides agree with TRBD1. The CDR3 covers 15 residues. Germline V CDR1 and CDR2: MDHEN, SYDVKM. V was pared by 8 bases and J by 7 bases, with 15 bases of the junction left unmatched. DNA of the CDR3: TGTGCCAGCCCGCCCCCGGGACAGGGATGGAGTGAGCAGTACTTC. The encoded protein is CASPPPGQGWSEQYF.

The chain uses TRBV4-1 and TRBJ2-3; D may be TRBD2 (6 bases). V was clipped by 4 bases and J by 0 bases, with 17 bases between them. Germline loops: CDR1 MGHRA, CDR2 YSYEKL. This CDR3 has 17 amino acids. The CDR3 DNA follows: TGCGCCAGCAGCCGAGATAGGGGTAGCGGAAGCACAGATACGCAGTATTTT. This gives the protein CASSRDRGSGSTDTQYF.

The chain combines TRBV20-1 with TRBJ2-1; D is unclear. There are 11 residues in the CDR3. The V end lost 0 bases, the J end lost 10 bases, and 7 bases lay between the germline ends. Germline V gene data show CDR1 as DFQATT and CDR2 as SNEGSKA (reference sequence). For the CDR3, the DNA is TGCAGTGCTAGAGAATTCGGGGAGCAGTTCTTC. It codes for CSAREFGEQFF.

Concerning this clone: At one end, the junction sequence differs from germline, possibly due to a read error. This chain links TRBV7-7 with TRBJ2-2; D call uncertain. The CDR3 runs 17 residues. CDR1 SSHAT and CDR2 FNYEAQ come from the germline V gene (reference sequence). The CDR3 DNA reads as TGTGCTAGCAGCTTAAGATTAGAGACCTCAACGGGCGGGGAGCTGTTTTTT. Translation gives CASSLRLETSTGGELFF.

The rearrangement uses TRBV6-2 or TRBV6-3 and TRBJ1-1; 8 bases fit TRBD1. The germline gives CDR1 MNHEY, CDR2 SVGEGT. The V and J ends lost 2 bases and 1 base, in that order; junction bases with no gene match: 6. The CDR3 runs to 16 residues. In DNA form, the CDR3 reads TGTGCCAGCAGTTACCCAACCGGGACAGGGAACACTGAAGCTTTCTTT. It codes for CASSYPTGTGNTEAFF.

V usage is TRBV6-1 and J usage is TRBJ2-5; TRBD2 agrees at 15 bases. Germline trimming cut 3 bases from V and 0 bases from J; bases unmatched to any gene: 8. Germline V CDR1 and CDR2: MNHNS, SASEGT. The CDR3 sequence is 19 residues long. CDR3 in DNA: TGTGCCAGCAGTGAGGGACTAGCGGGAGGAATTTGGTACCAAGAGACCCAGTACTTC. This gives the protein CASSEGLAGGIWYQETQYF.

The chain has TRBV6-5 and TRBJ2-7, with TRBD2 identical over 7 bases. J was trimmed by 4 bases and V by 6 bases; bases with no gene match: 3. Germline V gene lookup returns CDR1 MNHEY and CDR2 SVGAGI. The CDR3 extends over 12 amino acids. The CDR3 is CASSGLGYEQYV. The CDR3 DNA sequence: TGTGCCAGCAGCGGACTAGGGTACGAGCAGTACGTC.

The V gene is TRBV7-9, the J gene TRBJ1-4, with a weak D call TRBD1 (5 bases). The CDR3 is 14 amino acids. The V and J ends lost 3 bases and 8 bases respectively, with 13 bases between them. The germline gives CDR1 SEHNR, CDR2 FQNEAQ (reference sequence). CDR3 residues: CASSFSQGSEKLFF. In DNA form, the CDR3 reads TGTGCCAGCAGCTTTTCCCAGGGCTCGGAAAAACTGTTTTTT.

CDR3 region: CASKVWRGDPREQYF. DNA of the CDR3: TGTGCCAGCAAAGTTTGGCGGGGGGATCCTAGGGAGCAGTACTTC. This chain joins TRBV6-5 and TRBJ2-7, with TRBD2 identical over 8 bases. Germline lookup yields CDR1 MNHEY and CDR2 SVGAGI. V gave up 7 bases and J gave up 7 bases; unmatched junction bases: 15. CDR3 length: 15 residues.

The V gene is TRBV3-1 (or the pseudogene TRBV3-2), the J gene TRBJ1-1; D is unclear. CDR3 size: 12 residues. CDR1 and CDR2 from the germline V gene are LGHDT and YNNKEL (reference sequence). V was cut by 7 bases and J by 1 base, with 7 bases left in between. The CDR3 nucleotides read TGTGCCAGCAACTCAAGGAACACTGAAGCTTTCTTT. It specifies CASNSRNTEAFF.

The gene calls are TRBV6-6 and TRBJ1-2; D gene uncertain. The V end was cut by 4 bases, the J end by 6 bases, with 15 bases between. The CDR3 runs to 14 residues. In germline, CDR1 is MNHNY, CDR2 SVGAGI (reference sequence). The CDR3 nucleotides are TGTGCCAGCAGTTCTCGGTGGAGGGAGGATGGCTACACCTTC. It encodes CASSSRWREDGYTF.

The V gene is TRBV10-3, the J gene TRBJ1-5; D gene unclear. This CDR3 comprises 14 residues. The germline V and J ends were trimmed by 8 bases and 4 bases, with 15 bases remaining between them. Germline V CDR1 and CDR2: ENHRY, SYGVKD. CDR3 bases: TGTGCCATCGGGGATGTGGGAGGGAATCAGCCCCAGCATTTT. This encodes CAIGDVGGNQPQHF.

The CDR3 region is CAWSPGSHIETQYF. CDR3 DNA sequence: TGTGCCTGGAGCCCAGGGTCGCATATTGAGACCCAGTACTTC. This chain links TRBV30 with TRBJ2-5, with D perhaps TRBD1 (5 bases). The CDR3 runs to 14 residues. With 3 bases removed from V and 5 bases from J, the gap between germline ends came to 16 bases. Germline loops: CDR1 GTSNPN, CDR2 SVGIG (reference sequence).

The chain is built from TRBV2 and TRBJ1-1; maybe TRBD1 (6 bases). Trimming stripped 7 bases from V and 5 bases from J, with 14 bases between. This CDR3 is 13 amino acids long. Germline V gene sequence: CDR1 SNHLY, CDR2 FYNNEI. The CDR3 spells CASIRGAGTEAFF. Written as DNA, the CDR3 is TGTGCCAGCATCAGGGGAGCTGGTACTGAAGCTTTCTTT. Combining the CDR3 with reference TRBV2 and TRBJ1-1 gives the whole variable domain EPEVTQTPSHQVTQMGQEVILRCVPISNHLYFYWYRQILGQKVEFLVSFYNNEISEKSEIFDDQFSVERPDGSNFTLKIRSTKLEDSAMYFCASIRGAGTEAFFGQGTRLTVV.